Below, 25 T cell receptor beta chains from the same sample are listed, as sequenced in a study of blood T cell repertoires in COVID-19. The assay was immunoSEQ multiplex PCR, and TCRdb's table has in-frame clones only and misses some. The table has tens of thousands of clones, under 95% seen once. The sequenced sample consisted of peripheral blood. The origin of the receptors is a human donor in a cohort sampled during active COVID-19.

This clone was recorded only once. This chain uses TRBV27 with TRBJ1-2, with 9 bases that match TRBD1. This CDR3 spans 15 amino acids. Germline trimming cut 8 bases from V and 5 bases from J; bases unmatched to any gene: 12. CDR1 and CDR2 (germline): MNHEY, SMNVEV (reference sequence). CDR3 loop: CASSPGTGREYGYTF. CDR3 in DNA: TGTGCCAGCTCCCCCGGGACAGGGAGGGAATATGGCTACACCTTC.

V is TRBV6-8 and J is TRBJ2-4, with 8 bases fitting TRBD1. V shed 6 bases, J shed 4 bases, and the junction held 14 bases outside the gene matches. Germline V gene sequence: CDR1 MNHGY, CDR2 SAAAGT. CDR3 length equals 17 residues. In DNA form, the CDR3 reads TGTGCCAGCAGCTATTCCTCAGGGGGCCGAGGTAAAAACATTCAGTACTTC. Protein sequence: CASSYSSGGRGKNIQYF.

This sequence joins TRBV9 and TRBJ1-1; 7 bases line up with TRBD1. From germline, CDR1 is SGDLS and CDR2 YYNGEE. V lost 7 bases and J lost 0; bases outside the gene matches: 3. CDR3 size: 13 residues. CDR3: CASEGTVNTEAFF. In nucleotides, the CDR3 is TGTGCCAGCGAAGGGACAGTGAACACTGAAGCTTTCTTT.

The chain has TRBV4-1 and TRBJ1-6, with no clear D. Per the germline V gene, CDR1 is MGHRA and CDR2 is YSYEKL. This CDR3 has 18 amino acids. The V end was cut by 1 base, the J end by 0 bases, with 13 bases between. The CDR3 protein is CASSQVVTGLSYNSPLHF. CDR3 coding DNA: TGCGCCAGCAGCCAAGTGGTAACGGGTCTCTCCTATAATTCACCCCTCCACTTT.

J is TRBJ1-2 and V is TRBV6-6, with 7 bases identical to TRBD1. Germline assignment: CDR1 MNHNY and CDR2 SVGAGI (reference sequence). The V and J ends lost 5 bases and 8 bases, in that order; junction bases with no gene match: 8. The CDR3 loop spans 13 amino acids. The CDR3 sequence is CASSAHQGEGYTF. CDR3 sequence (DNA): TGTGCCAGCAGTGCCCATCAGGGGGAAGGCTACACCTTC.

The chain joins TRBV28 to TRBJ2-7; a weak D match, TRBD2 (5 bases). The CDR3 spans 14 residues. CDR1 is MDHEN and CDR2 is SYDVKM in the germline V gene. V shed 2 bases and J shed 2 bases, with 10 bases lying between them. The CDR3: CASSLTALAYEQYF. CDR3 coding DNA: TGTGCCAGCAGTTTAACGGCACTAGCCTACGAGCAGTACTTC.

Here the CDR3 reads CAISLLGGPTEAFF. The CDR3 DNA reads TGTGCCATATCCCTTTTAGGGGGCCCCACTGAAGCTTTCTTT. V and J are TRBV6-5 and TRBJ1-1, with 7 bases fitting TRBD1. Looked up from germline, CDR1 is MNHEY and CDR2 is SVGAGI. V was pared by 10 bases and J by 4 bases, with 12 bases of the junction left unmatched. The CDR3 contains 14 residues.

The genes are TRBV25-1 and TRBJ2-1, with D unclear. This CDR3 has 14 amino acids. Germline loops: CDR1 MGHDK, CDR2 SYGVNS. V shed 0 bases and J shed 1 base, with 4 bases lying between them. The CDR3 bases are TGTGCCAGCAGTGAATACTTTTCCTACAATGAGCAGTTCTTC. The encoded protein is CASSEYFSYNEQFF.

V usage is TRBV19 and J usage is TRBJ1-1; D is unresolved. The CDR3 spans 11 residues. CDR1 is LNHDA, CDR2 SQIVND, per germline (reference sequence). Deletions cut 3 bases from V and 11 bases from J, with 10 bases between. The CDR3 loop reads CASSIRHFAFF. In DNA form, the CDR3 reads TGTGCCAGTAGTATTAGACACTTCGCTTTCTTT.

V and J are TRBV4-2 and TRBJ1-1; 7 bases are a match to TRBD1. CDR1 is LGHNA, CDR2 YNFKEQ, per germline. With V trimmed by 4 bases and J by 4 bases, 21 bases remained unmatched. The CDR3 totals 19 residues. CDR3 loop: CASSPQGLSGGKVGTEAFF. The CDR3 DNA is TGTGCCAGCAGCCCCCAAGGTCTCTCAGGGGGAAAAGTCGGCACTGAAGCTTTCTTT.

This chain joins TRBV29-1 and TRBJ1-4; D possibly corresponds to TRBD1 (6 bases). Germline V gene data show CDR1 as SQVTM and CDR2 as ANQGSEA. V was cut by 3 bases and J by 8 bases, with 19 bases left in between. The CDR3 spans 15 residues. CDR3 protein: CSVEAAGGRGEKLFF. DNA of the CDR3: TGCAGCGTTGAGGCGGCCGGGGGGCGAGGGGAAAAACTGTTTTTT.

This chain joins TRBV5-8 and TRBJ2-7; D is possibly TRBD1 (7 bases). Per germline, CDR1 SGHTS and CDR2 YDEGEE. CDR3 length equals 15 residues. V gave up 0 bases and J gave up 2 bases, with 12 bases separating them. Written as DNA, the CDR3 is TGTGCCAGCAGCTTGGCGGAGGGGGCGGCCTACGAGCAGTACTTC. As protein: CASSLAEGAAYEQYF.

The chain carries TRBV5-5 and TRBJ2-7; TRBD1 agrees at 10 bases. V gave up 5 bases and J gave up 3 bases; unmatched junction bases: 8. Germline V gives CDR1 SGHKS, CDR2 YYEKEE (reference sequence). The CDR3 is 15 residues long. The CDR3 nucleotides read TGTGCCAGCAGTGGAACCCGGGACAGGGGCTACGAGCAGTACTTC. Amino acids: CASSGTRDRGYEQYF.

The chain uses TRBV6-6 and TRBJ1-5; 7 bases match TRBD1. Germline V gene lookup returns CDR1 MNHNY and CDR2 SVGAGI (reference sequence). Trimming took 11 bases from V and 4 from J; bases not matched to a gene: 5. The CDR3 totals 12 residues. The CDR3 DNA reads TGTGCCCAAGGACAGGCTAATCAGCCCCAGCATTTT. Its protein product is CAQGQANQPQHF.

CDR3 protein: CASSLDRRGEAFF. The CDR3 nucleotides read TGTGCCAGCAGCTTAGATCGTCGGGGGGAAGCTTTCTTT. This rearrangement joins TRBV11-1 to TRBJ1-1; possibly TRBD1 for D (5 bases). This CDR3 region has 13 residues. V lost 1 base to trimming and J lost 8 bases, with 11 bases between them. The germline V gene encodes CDR1 SGHAT and CDR2 FQDESV (reference sequence). Looking up the rest from reference TRBV11-1 and TRBJ1-1 gives the full variable domain: EAEVAQSPRYKITEKSQAVAFWCDPISGHATLYWYRQILGQGPELLVQFQDESVVDDSQLPKDRFSAERLKGVDSTLKIQPAELGDSAMYLCASSLDRRGEAFFGQGTRLTVV.

This rearrangement joins TRBV30 to TRBJ1-1; tentative D call: TRBD1 (6 bases). This CDR3 spans 14 amino acids. The germline CDR1 and CDR2 sequences are GTSNPN and SVGIG (reference sequence). Between the trimmed V and J ends, which lost 5 bases and 1 base, there was a span of 14 bases. The CDR3 here is CAWGSGQRNTEAFF. CDR3 nucleotide sequence: TGTGCCTGGGGCTCCGGACAGCGGAACACTGAAGCTTTCTTT.

This chain links TRBV29-1 with TRBJ2-7, with D possibly matching TRBD1 (6 bases). Between the trimmed V and J ends, which lost 6 bases and 1 base, there was a span of 7 bases. The CDR3 runs 11 residues. Germline V gives CDR1 SQVTM, CDR2 ANQGSEA. CDR3 amino acids: CSVTGSYEQYF. The CDR3 DNA sequence: TGCAGCGTAACAGGGTCCTACGAGCAGTACTTC.

The chain uses TRBV9 and TRBJ2-7; no clear D. The germline V and J ends were trimmed by 0 bases and 4 bases, with 14 bases remaining between them. This CDR3 is 15 amino acids long. Germline values: CDR1 SGDLS, CDR2 YYNGEE. CDR3 bases: TGTGCCAGCAGCGTAGAACACAGCACAAAGTACGAGCAGTACTTC. It translates to CASSVEHSTKYEQYF.

V and J are TRBV27 and TRBJ1-1; TRBD1 aligns across 8 bases. V dropped 8 bases and J dropped 8; count of bases not matched to a gene: 7. The CDR3 runs to 12 residues. Germline V gene lookup returns CDR1 MNHEY and CDR2 SMNVEV (reference sequence). The CDR3 loop is CASGPGQAEAFF. CDR3 DNA sequence: TGTGCCAGCGGCCCGGGACAGGCAGAAGCTTTCTTT.

This chain connects TRBV19 to TRBJ1-1; no clear D. The length of the CDR3 is 12 residues. Trimming pared 5 bases from V and 7 bases from J, leaving 11 bases between. Germline values: CDR1 LNHDA, CDR2 SQIVND (reference sequence). CDR3 DNA sequence: TGTGCCAGTAGTCCCGGGGTGGGTGAAGCTTTCTTT. Translation gives CASSPGVGEAFF.

The CDR3 reads CASVVAKGTAGNTIYF. The CDR3 nucleotides read TGTGCCAGCGTCGTAGCGAAGGGTACAGCTGGAAACACCATATATTTT. V and J are TRBV6-6 and TRBJ1-3; D remains unclear. Looked up from germline, CDR1 is MNHNY and CDR2 is SVGAGI (reference sequence). This CDR3 is built from 16 residues. The V and J ends lost 8 bases and 2 bases respectively, with 19 bases between them.

The chain links TRBV28 to TRBJ1-1, with 8 bases identical to TRBD1. V lost 1 base, J lost 8 bases, and 12 bases stayed unmatched. The CDR3 loop spans 16 amino acids. The germline gives CDR1 MDHEN, CDR2 SYDVKM. The CDR3 here is CASSLLPGQGGLEAFF. The CDR3, as DNA: TGTGCCAGCAGTTTATTACCCGGACAGGGTGGGCTGGAAGCTTTCTTT.

This rearrangement joins TRBV11-2 to TRBJ1-5; D is perhaps TRBD1 (6 bases). Germline loops: CDR1 SGHAT, CDR2 FQNNGV. V gave up 5 bases and J gave up 5 bases, with 10 bases separating them. The CDR3 length is 13 residues. This chain's CDR3 is CASSPDSHQPQHF. The CDR3 DNA follows: TGTGCCAGCAGCCCGGACAGCCATCAGCCCCAGCATTTT.

V and J are TRBV3-1 (or the pseudogene TRBV3-2) and TRBJ2-7; TRBD2 aligns across 12 bases. The CDR3 covers 21 residues. Looked up from germline, CDR1 is LGHDT and CDR2 is YNNKEL (reference sequence). V dropped 0 bases and J dropped 1; count of bases not matched to a gene: 16. In DNA, the CDR3 is TGTGCCAGCAGCCAAGATTGGTCACCTAAATCGACTAGCGGGGGATCCTACGAGCAGTACTTC. It codes for CASSQDWSPKSTSGGSYEQYF.

The chain employs TRBV19 and TRBJ1-2, with 8 bases identical to TRBD1. Germline values: CDR1 LNHDA, CDR2 SQIVND (reference sequence). The V and J ends lost 5 bases and 6 bases, in that order; junction bases with no gene match: 11. The CDR3 is made up of 15 amino acids. The CDR3 DNA sequence: TGTGCCAGTAGTCCCCGGACAGGGCTGCTGGATGGCTACACCTTC. As protein: CASSPRTGLLDGYTF.